This record concerns one T cell receptor beta chain sequence. The target antigen is unknown. The data derive from a study of cytomegalovirus exposure and HLA in healthy donors. The study's findings and limits: A later analysis linked a missense DCLRE1C variant to TCR beta V- and J-gene trimming. Earlier analysis looked at TCR beta V segments, and most were productive about 87% or about 30% of the time. Excluded were some V segments that proved indistinguishable, including TRBV6-2 and TRBV6-3.

The PCR had 60 Vbeta and 13 Jbeta primers. Sequencing was performed with immunoSEQ multiplex PCR; in TCRdb, only in-frame clones are kept and a portion is missing. The sample has approximately 140,000 clones, around 70% seen once. V shed 2 bases, J shed 2 bases, and the junction held 1 base outside the gene matches. Per germline, CDR1 SGDLS and CDR2 YYNGEE. The CDR3 extends over 15 amino acids. While unrecorded immune exposures were likely, the donors were nominally healthy when sampled. Sequenced input: PBMCs. This sequence joins TRBV9 and TRBJ2-1, with 10 bases aligning to TRBD2. The sequence derives from a human donor in good health. CDR3 region: CASSVLAGAYNEQFF. The CDR3 bases are TGTGCCAGCAGCGTTCTAGCGGGAGCCTACAATGAGCAGTTCTTC.